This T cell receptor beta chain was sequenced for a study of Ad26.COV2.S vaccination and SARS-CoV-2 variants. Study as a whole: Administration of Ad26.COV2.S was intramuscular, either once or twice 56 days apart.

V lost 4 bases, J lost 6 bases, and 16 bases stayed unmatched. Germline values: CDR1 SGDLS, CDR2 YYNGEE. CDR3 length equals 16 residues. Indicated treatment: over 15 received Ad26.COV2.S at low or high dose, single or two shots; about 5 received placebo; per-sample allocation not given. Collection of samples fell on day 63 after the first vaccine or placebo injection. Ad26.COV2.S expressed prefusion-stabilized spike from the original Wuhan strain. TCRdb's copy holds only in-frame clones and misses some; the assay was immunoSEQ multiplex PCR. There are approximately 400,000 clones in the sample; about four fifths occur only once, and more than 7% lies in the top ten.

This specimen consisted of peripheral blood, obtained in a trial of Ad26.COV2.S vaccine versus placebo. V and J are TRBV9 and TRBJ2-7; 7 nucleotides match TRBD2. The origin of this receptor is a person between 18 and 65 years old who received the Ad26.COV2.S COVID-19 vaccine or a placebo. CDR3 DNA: TGTGCCAGCAGCCCAGGACTAGTCGAACCGCCTGGCGAGCAGTACTTC. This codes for CASSPGLVEPPGEQYF.